Presented here are 20 T cell receptor beta chains from one specimen sequenced in a study of OX40 agonist ivuxolimab in advanced cancers. Libraries were constructed by the immunoSEQ multiplex PCR assay. This is the immuneACCESS table as TCRdb keeps it, with only in-frame sequences that have V and J called. A part of the clones is gone; compared with another copy, unresolved V genes explain less than half, and the rest is unexplained. Within this sample are about 81,000 clones, with about 92% of them counted one time only. Jointly, the top ten make up 14% of the sample. The source material was CD4+ or CD8+ T cells sorted from blood, sampled in a trial of the OX40 agonist ivuxolimab. Receptors were obtained from an adult with an advanced solid tumor such as melanoma, head and neck, liver or kidney cancer.

This chain connects TRBV7-9 to TRBJ2-7, with 10 bases matching TRBD2. After removal of 1 base from V and 2 bases from J, the junction contained 8 bases not matched to a gene. This CDR3 has 17 residues. Looked up from germline, CDR1 is SEHNR and CDR2 is FQNEAQ (reference sequence). In nucleotides, the CDR3 is TGTGCCAGCAGCTTAGGGGCCGAGCGGGAGGGCCCCTACGAGCAGTACTTC. It translates to CASSLGAEREGPYEQYF.

The chain uses TRBV7-8 and TRBJ2-3; 10 positions match TRBD2. Trimming removed 4 bases from V and 5 bases from J; junction bases left unmatched: 12. Germline lookup yields CDR1 SGHVS and CDR2 FQNEAQ. This CDR3 comprises 17 residues. CDR3 region: CASSSGGAGGRGDTQYF. DNA of the CDR3: TGTGCCAGCAGCTCGGGCGGAGCGGGGGGGCGTGGAGATACGCAGTATTTT. The full variable domain, rest sourced from reference TRBV7-8 and TRBJ2-3, is GAGVSQSPRYKVAKRGQDVALRCDPISGHVSLFWYQQALGQGPEFLTYFQNEAQLDKSGLPSDRFFAERPEGSVSTLKIQRTQQEDSAVYLCASSSGGAGGRGDTQYFGPGTRLTVL.

This rearrangement joins TRBV28 to TRBJ1-1, with no clear D. The CDR3 is 12 residues long. V was cut by 8 bases and J by 4 bases, with 11 bases left in between. In germline, CDR1 is MDHEN, CDR2 SYDVKM. The DNA of the CDR3 is TGTGCCAGCGGTTACCCTGGCACTGAAGCTTTCTTT. Translation gives CASGYPGTEAFF.

DNA of the CDR3: TGTGCCTGGTCGACGGAGACCTACGAGCAGTACTTC. It yields the protein CAWSTETYEQYF. The genes are TRBV30 and TRBJ2-7; D uncertain. V shed 5 bases and J shed 2 bases, with 10 bases lying between them. There are 12 residues in the CDR3. Germline CDR1 is GTSNPN and CDR2 is SVGIG (reference sequence).

The V and J genes are TRBV27 and TRBJ1-1, with D uncertain. Germline assignment: CDR1 MNHEY and CDR2 SMNVEV (reference sequence). The V end was cut by 6 bases, the J end by 6 bases, with 17 bases between. The CDR3 has 14 amino acids. The CDR3 sequence: CASRSLGWLAEAFF. The DNA for the CDR3 is TGTGCCAGCAGATCTTTGGGGTGGTTGGCTGAAGCTTTCTTT.

The chain uses TRBV19 and TRBJ1-1, with unresolved D. Germline V lookup: CDR1 LNHDA, CDR2 SQIVND (reference sequence). This CDR3 has 12 residues. V lost 3 bases and J 10 bases, leaving 12 bases between the germline ends. The CDR3 DNA is TGTGCCAGTAGTATCGGAGGCCTTCGAGCTTTCTTT. This translates into CASSIGGLRAFF. Supplemented by reference TRBV19 and TRBJ1-1, the full variable domain reads DGGITQSPKYLFRKEGQNVTLSCEQNLNHDAMYWYRQDPGQGLRLIYYSQIVNDFQKGDIAEGYSVSREKKESFPLTVTSAQKNPTAFYLCASSIGGLRAFFGQGTRLTVV.

This clone was recorded a few times. The chain links TRBV7-9 to TRBJ1-1; D gene uncertain. This CDR3 comprises 11 residues. V dropped 7 bases and J dropped 11 bases, with 14 bases sitting between them. Germline V gene data show CDR1 as SEHNR and CDR2 as FQNEAQ (reference sequence). The CDR3 nucleotides read TGTGCCAGCACCTCAGTAGGAAGTGCTTTCTTT. Its translation: CASTSVGSAFF.

V is TRBV6-5 and J is TRBJ2-5, with a weak D call TRBD1 (5 bases). Per germline, CDR1 MNHEY and CDR2 SVGAGI. The CDR3 sequence is 14 residues long. V lost 0 bases, J lost 3 bases, and 8 bases lay in between. Here the CDR3 DNA reads TGTGCCAGCAGTTACTCGTCCAGGGAAGAGACCCAGTACTTC. Translation: CASSYSSREETQYF.

Comment on this clone: Other nucleotide sequences in the sample specify the same CDR3. The chain has TRBV27 and TRBJ1-5, with unresolved D. V dropped 5 bases and J dropped 5 bases, with 10 bases sitting between them. From germline, CDR1 is MNHEY and CDR2 SMNVEV (reference sequence). The CDR3 contains 13 residues. CDR3 bases: TGTGCCAGCAGTCTTGGGAGGGATCAGCCCCAGCATTTT. It is translated as CASSLGRDQPQHF.

This sequence joins TRBV27 and TRBJ2-1; unclear D gene. V lost 11 bases, J lost 2 bases, and 10 bases lay in between. CDR1 is MNHEY, CDR2 SMNVEV, per germline (reference sequence). The CDR3 extends over 12 amino acids. CDR3 amino acids: CASGTAYNEQFF. CDR3 DNA sequence: TGTGCCTCGGGTACAGCCTACAATGAGCAGTTCTTC.

Comments on this clone: The junction shows a germline mismatch at one end, possibly a read error. This chain uses TRBV9 with TRBJ2-7; TRBD1 matches at 7 bases. The germline CDR1 and CDR2 sequences are SGDLS and YYNGEE. There are 14 residues in the CDR3. CDR3 loop: CASSVLGQAIALPF. In DNA form, the CDR3 reads TGTGCCAGCAGTGTCCTCGGACAGGCCATCGCCCTCCCCTTC.

The chain links TRBV7-3 to TRBJ2-5; D gene unclear. This CDR3 contains 18 residues. The V gene's germline CDR1 is SGHTA and CDR2 FQGTGA. V shed 1 base and J shed 5 bases, with 23 bases lying between them. CDR3 region: CASSLIGGPPDSRETQYF. For the CDR3, the DNA is TGTGCCAGCAGCTTAATCGGTGGCCCTCCAGACTCCCGGGAGACCCAGTACTTC.

The chain is built from TRBV4-3 and TRBJ2-3; the match to TRBD2 covers 10 bases. V was clipped by 4 bases and J by 6 bases; unmatched bases: 10. Germline CDR1 and CDR2: LGHNA and YSLEER. CDR3 length: 16 amino acids. The CDR3 DNA reads as TGCGCCAGCAGCCTTCGGACTAGCGGACCCCTGGATACGCAGTATTTT. Translated: CASSLRTSGPLDTQYF.

This CDR3 reads CASSLVGLAGDNEQFF. The CDR3 bases are TGTGCCAGCAGCTTAGTAGGCCTAGCGGGAGACAATGAGCAGTTCTTC. The rearrangement links TRBV7-2 to TRBJ2-1, with TRBD2 identical over 10 bases. V shed 1 base, J shed 5 bases, and the junction held 5 bases outside the gene matches. Germline V gene sequence: CDR1 SGHTA, CDR2 FQGNSA. The CDR3 is 16 amino acids.

This rearrangement joins TRBV28 to TRBJ2-7; TRBD1 agrees at 8 bases. This CDR3 has 15 residues. V lost 3 bases and J lost 3; bases outside the gene matches: 7. Germline V gene sequence: CDR1 MDHEN, CDR2 SYDVKM. The CDR3 DNA follows: TGTGCCAGCAGTTTCGGGACAGGCTATAGCTACGAGCAGTACTTC. It yields the protein CASSFGTGYSYEQYF.

V is TRBV7-3 and J is TRBJ2-5; D unclear. The CDR3 runs 13 residues. CDR1 SGHTA and CDR2 FQGTGA come from the germline V gene. V shed 4 bases and J shed 5 bases, with 11 bases lying between them. Written as DNA, the CDR3 is TGTGCCAGCAGCTCGGTGGGTTGGGAGACCCAGTACTTC. Amino acid sequence: CASSSVGWETQYF. Drawing the rest from reference TRBV7-3 and TRBJ2-5, the complete variable domain is GAGVSQTPSNKVTEKGKYVELRCDPISGHTALYWYRQSLGQGPEFLIYFQGTGAADDSGLPNDRFFAVRPEGSVSTLKIQRTERGDSAVYLCASSSVGWETQYFGPGTRLLVL.

The chain has TRBV27 and TRBJ1-1, with 7 bases lining up with TRBD1. The CDR3 spans 15 residues. V trimming: 5 bases; J trimming: 2 bases; junction bases outside the gene matches: 8. Germline values: CDR1 MNHEY, CDR2 SMNVEV (reference sequence). CDR3 DNA: TGTGCCAGCAGTACACCACAGGGGATTAACACTGAAGCTTTCTTT. Translation gives CASSTPQGINTEAFF.

This clone came up once. The chain carries TRBV6-6 and TRBJ1-4; TRBD1 might be the D (6 bases). The ends were cut back, 7 bases at V and 8 bases at J, with 17 bases in the middle. The CDR3 is 14 amino acids. Looked up from germline, CDR1 is MNHNY and CDR2 is SVGAGI (reference sequence). The CDR3 here is CASTQGYTMEKLFF. The CDR3 DNA reads TGTGCCAGCACACAGGGTTATACGATGGAAAAACTGTTTTTT.

The V gene is TRBV4-3, the J gene TRBJ2-7, with TRBD1 matching 9 bases. Per germline, CDR1 LGHNA and CDR2 YSLEER. The V and J ends lost 0 bases and 0 bases, in that order; junction bases with no gene match: 3. The CDR3 is 16 residues long. The CDR3 sequence: CASSQDGTGSSYEQYF. The CDR3 region has the DNA TGCGCCAGCAGCCAAGATGGGACAGGGTCCTCCTACGAGCAGTACTTC.

The chain is built from TRBV4-3 and TRBJ1-3; 7 bases agree with TRBD1. Trimming removed 4 bases from V and 4 bases from J; junction bases left unmatched: 16. This CDR3 spans 18 amino acids. Germline assignment: CDR1 LGHNA and CDR2 YSLEER. The CDR3 loop is CASSREGEGQPGGNTIYF. The CDR3 region has the DNA TGCGCCAGCAGCCGAGAGGGCGAGGGACAGCCGGGAGGAAACACCATATATTTT.